The 16 T cell receptor beta chains reported below all come from one sample, sequenced in a study of T cell repertoires in cytomegalovirus infection. MiXCR was run by TCRdb on the reads, yielding one entry per CDR3 protein. This table has fewer than 650,000 distinct CDR3 sequences, roughly 42% appearing once. These receptors have no known antigen. The sequencing here drew on cultured PBMCs, taken from culture after CMV antigen stimulation. All receptors come from a human donor in good health (CMV status not recorded). Some clones in this sample may be carry-over from other donors' samples.

V and J are TRBV5-6 and TRBJ2-7, with 10 nucleotides matching TRBD1. CDR3 size: 15 residues. V dropped 4 bases and J dropped 2; count of bases not matched to a gene: 6. Germline values: CDR1 SGHDT, CDR2 YYEEEE. The CDR3 DNA reads TGTGCCAGCAGCGCGTCGGGACAGGGGACCTACGAGCAGTACTTC. Translation gives CASSASGQGTYEQYF.

V gene TRBV6-1 combines with J gene TRBJ2-5, with 7 bases aligning to TRBD2. The ends lost 1 base at V and 2 bases at J; junction bases unmatched: 1. The CDR3 runs 14 residues. Germline values: CDR1 MNHNS, CDR2 SASEGT. The CDR3, as DNA: TGTGCCAGCAGTGAAGGGGGGGGGCAAGAGACCCAGTACTTC. This encodes CASSEGGGQETQYF.

This clonotype has ten or more counts. The CDR3 is CASSQDREGQPQHF. CDR3 in DNA: TGTGCCAGCAGCCAAGACAGGGAAGGTCAGCCCCAGCATTTT. The chain links TRBV7-2 to TRBJ1-5; 7 bases agree with TRBD1. CDR1 and CDR2 (germline): SGHTA, FQGNSA. The CDR3 spans 14 residues. Unmatched junction bases numbered 7, after V lost 5 bases and J lost 6 bases.

This clonotype was seen more than once but under ten times. V and J are TRBV7-6 and TRBJ2-7; D not resolved. The CDR3 spans 17 residues. Trimming shortened V by 1 base and J by 0 bases, and 16 bases separated the two germline ends. Germline V gene lookup returns CDR1 SGHVS and CDR2 FNYEAQ. CDR3 nucleotides: TGTGCCAGCAGCTTAGTTTCCATCCATTTCGGCTCCTACGAGCAGTACTTC. It specifies CASSLVSIHFGSYEQYF.

The chain couples TRBV19 to TRBJ1-5; possibly TRBD1 for D (5 bases). CDR1 is LNHDA, CDR2 SQIVND, per germline (reference sequence). This CDR3 is built from 15 residues. Deletions cut 7 bases from V and 6 bases from J, with 19 bases between. This CDR3 reads CASTRDLHGGQPQHF. Here the CDR3 DNA reads TGTGCCAGTACCCGGGACTTACATGGAGGTCAGCCCCAGCATTTT.

DNA for the CDR3: TGTGCCAGCAGTATGGGACGGGAGCAGTACTTC. Protein: CASSMGREQYF. This chain uses TRBV25-1 with TRBJ2-7, with D possibly called TRBD1 or TRBD2 (5 bases each). CDR1 and CDR2 (germline): MGHDK, SYGVNS. V shed 5 bases and J shed 7 bases, with 9 bases lying between them. The CDR3 extends over 11 amino acids.

The chain links TRBV10-3 to TRBJ2-2; D possibly uses TRBD1 or TRBD2 (6 bases each). The V end was cut by 3 bases, the J end by 0 bases, with 17 bases between. CDR1 and CDR2 from the germline V gene are ENHRY and SYGVKD. The CDR3 totals 18 residues. Here the CDR3 reads CAISEVGGGTANTGELFF. The CDR3 DNA sequence: TGTGCCATCAGTGAAGTAGGAGGGGGGACGGCGAACACCGGGGAGCTGTTTTTT.

The chain carries TRBV29-1 and TRBJ2-3, with D perhaps assigned TRBD1 or TRBD2 (5 bases each). There are 12 residues in the CDR3. Per the germline V gene, CDR1 is SQVTM and CDR2 is ANQGSEA. The V and J ends lost 8 bases and 1 base respectively, with 10 bases between them. The CDR3 DNA is TGCAGCTTCGGGGACGGCACAGATACGCAGTATTTT. Protein: CSFGDGTDTQYF.

The chain is built from TRBV29-1 and TRBJ1-2, with a possible D match to TRBD1 (6 bases). V gave up 7 bases and J gave up 7 bases, with 19 bases separating them. The germline V gene encodes CDR1 SQVTM and CDR2 ANQGSEA. There are 13 residues in the CDR3. CDR3 coding DNA: TGCAGCGCCGACTCGGGGACAATTCGTGGCTACACCTTC. As protein: CSADSGTIRGYTF.

CDR3 DNA sequence: TGTGCCAGCAGCCTCCTGACAGCGCGGGGCTACACCTTC. Its translation is CASSLLTARGYTF. V usage is TRBV7-2 and J usage is TRBJ1-2, with D possibly being TRBD1 (5 bases). Trimming left V 5 bases short and J 8 bases short, with 15 bases between. This CDR3 is 13 amino acids long. CDR1 is SGHTA, CDR2 FQGNSA, per germline.

This sequence joins TRBV7-6 and TRBJ2-7; 12 positions agree with TRBD2. The CDR3 loop spans 15 amino acids. With V trimmed by 3 bases and J by 3 bases, 3 bases remained unmatched. CDR1 is SGHVS and CDR2 is FNYEAQ in the germline V gene. CDR3 sequence (DNA): TGTGCCAGCAGCTTGACTAGCGGGAGAGACTACGAGCAGTACTTC. It codes for CASSLTSGRDYEQYF.

The V call is TRBV7-2, the J call TRBJ1-3; 9 bases are a match to TRBD1. Trimming cost V 4 bases and J 5 bases; bases outside gene matches: 12. Germline V gene data show CDR1 as SGHTA and CDR2 as FQGNSA. The CDR3 extends over 17 amino acids. The CDR3 is CASSSGTGMSSRNTIYF. The CDR3 DNA reads TGTGCCAGCAGCTCCGGGACAGGGATGAGTTCGAGAAACACCATATATTTT.

The chain has TRBV24-1 and TRBJ2-1; 9 bases fit TRBD2. The CDR3 covers 17 residues. V shed 2 bases, J shed 1 base, and the junction held 5 bases outside the gene matches. Germline V lookup: CDR1 KGHDR, CDR2 SFDVKD. This CDR3 is CATSDSVAGDSYNEQFF. CDR3 bases: TGTGCCACCAGTGATTCCGTAGCGGGGGATTCCTACAATGAGCAGTTCTTC.

This clonotype appeared once. The chain recombines TRBV10-3 with TRBJ2-5; 14 bases align to TRBD2. The CDR3 sequence is 19 residues long. The germline CDR1 and CDR2 sequences are ENHRY and SYGVKD. Trimming took 2 bases from V and 4 from J; bases not matched to a gene: 12. In nucleotides, the CDR3 is TGTGCCATCAGTGAGACGCTGCCGGGACTAGCGGGAGAGACAGAGACCCAGTACTTC. It is translated as CAISETLPGLAGETETQYF.

The genes are TRBV25-1 and TRBJ2-7; D gene unclear. Germline CDR1 is MGHDK and CDR2 is SYGVNS. The CDR3 has 14 amino acids. The V and J ends lost 0 bases and 6 bases respectively, with 12 bases between them. CDR3 DNA sequence: TGTGCCAGCAGTGAATATGTGGGTGCTGGCGAGCAGTACTTC. Amino acid sequence: CASSEYVGAGEQYF.

The J gene is TRBJ2-3, the V gene TRBV12-3 or TRBV12-4; a possible D gene is TRBD2 (5 bases). The CDR3 has 13 amino acids. Trimming left V 3 bases short and J 11 bases short, with 15 bases between. CDR3 coding DNA: TGTGCCAGCAGTTTCTGGGCGAGGGTTGAGCAGTATTTT. Translated: CASSFWARVEQYF.